Following are 25 T cell receptor beta chains from one sample sequenced in a study of patients and donors after allogeneic stem cell transplantation. From the RT-PCR reads, TCRdb called clonotypes with MiXCR, one entry per CDR3 protein. This table has about 960,000 distinct CDR3 sequences, roughly 18% appearing once. The material sequenced was blood, either unsorted or a sorted T cell fraction (not recorded which). Receptor source: a human donor who was either an allogeneic HSCT recipient or a stem cell or donor lymphocyte infusion donor (not recorded which). It is not recorded whose cells these are; they may come from a transplant donor.

The chain employs TRBV5-1 and TRBJ2-2; 13 positions match TRBD2. Germline CDR1 SGHRS, CDR2 YFSETQ. The CDR3 is 17 residues long. Losses at the gene ends were 4 bases for V and 4 bases for J; bases not matched to a gene: 7. The CDR3 coding sequence is TGCGCCAGCAGCCCCCGGACTAGCGGGAGTCGCACCGGGGAGCTGTTTTTT. Translating gives CASSPRTSGSRTGELFF.

In this sample, this clonotype turned up many times. The CDR3: CASSYSNRAGANVLTF. CDR3 DNA: TGTGCCAGCAGTTACTCGAACAGGGCTGGGGCCAACGTCCTGACTTTC. V usage is TRBV6-5 and J usage is TRBJ2-6; D may be TRBD1 (6 bases). Germline V gives CDR1 MNHEY, CDR2 SVGAGI. Between the trimmed V and J ends, which lost 0 bases and 2 bases, there was a span of 8 bases. The CDR3 consists of 16 residues.

The CDR3 loop is CSANLYTDTQYF. The CDR3 DNA reads TGCAGTGCTAACCTCTACACAGATACGCAGTATTTT. V usage is TRBV20-1 and J usage is TRBJ2-3, with D hard to call. Germline V lookup: CDR1 DFQATT, CDR2 SNEGSKA (reference sequence). The CDR3 length is 12 residues. Trimming shortened V by 4 bases and J by 2 bases, and 7 bases separated the two germline ends.

The chain is built from TRBV20-1 and TRBJ1-2; unclear D gene. In germline, CDR1 is DFQATT, CDR2 SNEGSKA (reference sequence). The CDR3 runs to 13 residues. The V end lost 2 bases, the J end lost 4 bases, and 11 bases lay between the germline ends. The CDR3 region has the DNA TGCAGTGCTAGACAGGACCGCTCCTATGGCTACACCTTC. It yields the protein CSARQDRSYGYTF.

The chain links TRBV4-3 to TRBJ2-6; D is unclear. The CDR3 is made up of 14 amino acids. Trimming removed 4 bases from V and 1 base from J, with 5 bases in between. Germline V gives CDR1 LGHNA, CDR2 YSLEER. CDR3 nucleotides: TGCGCCAGCAGCCCCAAGTCTGGGGCCAACGTCCTGACTTTC. Its translation is CASSPKSGANVLTF.

This clonotype showed up many times. The chain combines TRBV4-1 with TRBJ1-1; 9 bases agree with TRBD1. Germline V gene sequence: CDR1 MGHRA, CDR2 YSYEKL. The CDR3 is 16 amino acids. V lost 4 bases, J lost 1 base, and 7 bases stayed unmatched. The CDR3 region is CASSRGDRAKNTEAFF. The DNA for the CDR3 is TGCGCCAGCAGCCGCGGGGACAGGGCTAAGAACACTGAAGCTTTCTTT.

Only a few counts were recorded for this clonotype. V is TRBV20-1 and J is TRBJ1-1; D is perhaps TRBD1 (5 bases). V lost 0 bases to trimming and J lost 6 bases, with 14 bases between them. Germline V CDR1 and CDR2: DFQATT, SNEGSKA (reference sequence). The CDR3 covers 14 residues. CDR3: CSARDPRGYAEAFF. CDR3 nucleotide sequence: TGCAGTGCTAGAGATCCTAGGGGTTACGCTGAAGCTTTCTTT.

There are a few counts of this clonotype. The CDR3, as DNA: TGCGCCAGCAGCTTGGAGGGGATGGGGGGCTACACCTTC. Protein product: CASSLEGMGGYTF. This chain connects TRBV5-1 to TRBJ1-2, with a possible D match to TRBD1 (5 bases). This CDR3 is 13 amino acids long. The germline V and J ends were trimmed by 0 bases and 8 bases, with 11 bases remaining between them. Germline V gives CDR1 SGHRS, CDR2 YFSETQ.

This clonotype occurred a few times. V usage is TRBV7-2 and J usage is TRBJ1-5; D is ambiguous. V was clipped by 2 bases and J by 3 bases, with 5 bases between them. CDR1 is SGHTA, CDR2 FQGNSA, per germline. This CDR3 is 13 amino acids long. Here the CDR3 DNA reads TGTGCCAGCAGCTTAATCAACAATCAGCCCCAGCATTTT. This codes for CASSLINNQPQHF.

This clonotype turned up a few times. V is TRBV20-1 and J is TRBJ1-2; D remains unclear. The germline V gene has CDR1 DFQATT and CDR2 SNEGSKA (reference sequence). The CDR3 length is 14 residues. The V end was cut by 6 bases, the J end by 2 bases, with 16 bases between. As DNA, the CDR3 is TGCAGTGCCCGCGCGATAAGGGTCAACTATGGCTACACCTTC. Translating it yields CSARAIRVNYGYTF.

The table lists this clonotype with a few counts. This chain links TRBV18 with TRBJ1-1; possibly TRBD1 for D (5 bases). The CDR3 spans 15 residues. CDR1 and CDR2 from the germline V gene are KGHSH and LQKENI. V lost 0 bases and J 3 bases, leaving 11 bases between the germline ends. DNA for the CDR3: TGTGCCAGCTCACCACCGGTGGGGCTTTACACTGAAGCTTTCTTT. Amino acids: CASSPPVGLYTEAFF.

This chain uses TRBV7-2 with TRBJ1-4; D remains unclear. In germline, CDR1 is SGHTA, CDR2 FQGNSA. V was trimmed by 2 bases and J by 7 bases, leaving 8 bases between them. This CDR3 contains 13 residues. The CDR3 DNA reads TGTGCCAGCAGCTTACCTCTCGGTGAAAAACTGTTTTTT. It specifies CASSLPLGEKLFF. Full variable domain (outside the CDR3, taken from reference TRBV7-2 and TRBJ1-4): GAGVSQSPSNKVTEKGKDVELRCDPISGHTALYWYRQSLGQGLEFLIYFQGNSAPDKSGLPSDRFSAERTGGSVSTLTIQRTQQEDSAVYLCASSLPLGEKLFFGSGTQLSVL.

This rearrangement joins TRBV6-5 to TRBJ1-6; D not certain. Germline CDR1 MNHEY, CDR2 SVGAGI. CDR3 length: 14 residues. Trimming cost V 0 bases and J 6 bases, with 6 bases left between them. For the CDR3, the DNA is TGTGCCAGCAGTTACTCGTCAGCTAATTCACCCCTCCACTTT. Translation gives CASSYSSANSPLHF.

The V gene is TRBV20-1, the J gene TRBJ2-7, with D perhaps TRBD1 (5 bases). The germline gives CDR1 DFQATT, CDR2 SNEGSKA (reference sequence). V was clipped by 0 bases and J by 2 bases, with 17 bases between them. The CDR3 is 16 amino acids. The CDR3 coding sequence is TGCAGTGCTAGAGATGGCCGAGACAGACGAGCCTACGAGCAGTACTTC. The encoded protein is CSARDGRDRRAYEQYF.

The chain is built from TRBV5-1 and TRBJ2-2, with 10 bases that match TRBD2. With V trimmed by 7 bases and J by 3 bases, 3 bases remained unmatched. Germline V CDR1 and CDR2: SGHRS, YFSETQ. The length of the CDR3 is 14 residues. CDR3 residues: CASGTSEYTGELFF. CDR3 bases: TGCGCCAGCGGGACTAGCGAGTACACCGGGGAGCTGTTTTTT.

The CDR3 loop reads CASSYVGQGVYNEQFF. The CDR3 DNA reads TGCGCCAGCAGCTACGTGGGACAGGGGGTATACAATGAGCAGTTCTTC. The chain employs TRBV5-1 and TRBJ2-1; TRBD1 agrees at 11 bases. The CDR3 is 16 residues long. Germline CDR1 SGHRS, CDR2 YFSETQ. Trimming cost V 3 bases and J 4 bases; bases outside gene matches: 6.

This clonotype was seen only a few times. V and J are TRBV24-1 and TRBJ2-1, with TRBD1 matching over 11 bases. Germline lookup yields CDR1 KGHDR and CDR2 SFDVKD. After removal of 4 bases from V and 8 bases from J, the junction contained 6 bases not matched to a gene. This CDR3 has 15 residues. The CDR3 region is CATSDLGQGVDEQFF. The CDR3, as DNA: TGTGCCACCAGTGACTTGGGACAGGGGGTGGATGAGCAGTTCTTC.

V gene TRBV29-1 combines with J gene TRBJ2-7; TRBD1 matches at 7 bases. V dropped 0 bases and J dropped 2; count of bases not matched to a gene: 7. The CDR3 spans 15 residues. Germline CDR1 SQVTM, CDR2 ANQGSEA. CDR3 nucleotides: TGCAGCGTTGAAGAGGGACAGACAGTTCCCTACGAGCAGTACTTC. Its protein product is CSVEEGQTVPYEQYF.

This clonotype was counted between two and nine times. The chain has TRBV25-1 and TRBJ2-7, with D unresolved. This CDR3 region has 14 residues. Trimming cost V 2 bases and J 3 bases, with 11 bases left between them. From germline, CDR1 is MGHDK and CDR2 SYGVNS. The CDR3 region is CASSEGLLFYEQYF. The CDR3 region has the DNA TGTGCCAGCAGTGAAGGTCTACTATTCTACGAGCAGTACTTC.

This clonotype was seen repeatedly, ten times or more. The chain employs TRBV12-3 or TRBV12-4 and TRBJ1-5; D is unresolved. This CDR3 comprises 15 residues. Trimming cost V 6 bases and J 4 bases, with 16 bases left between them. CDR3 sequence reads: CASSPEGRLNQPQHF. The CDR3 bases are TGTGCCAGCAGCCCCGAGGGCAGGCTTAATCAGCCCCAGCATTTT.

This sequence joins TRBV3-1 and TRBJ2-5; unclear D gene. V dropped 3 bases and J dropped 5 bases, with 4 bases sitting between them. The CDR3 extends over 11 amino acids. Germline-derived CDR1 and CDR2 are LGHDT and YNNKEL (reference sequence). The CDR3 loop reads CASSHPETQYF. DNA for the CDR3: TGTGCCAGCAGCCATCCGGAGACCCAGTACTTC.

The V gene is TRBV27, the J gene TRBJ2-3, with 8 bases that match TRBD2. Losses at the gene ends were 2 bases for V and 0 bases for J; bases not matched to a gene: 10. The CDR3 spans 18 residues. Per germline, CDR1 MNHEY and CDR2 SMNVEV (reference sequence). CDR3 region: CASSLKGTRLSSTDTQYF. DNA of the CDR3: TGTGCCAGCAGTTTAAAAGGGACTAGATTGAGTAGCACAGATACGCAGTATTTT.

This clonotype has only a few counts. The V and J genes are TRBV4-1 and TRBJ1-1, with TRBD1 matching over 7 bases. The CDR3 runs 17 residues. The junction had 13 bases not matched to a gene; V was cut back by 3 bases and J by 3 bases. In germline, CDR1 is MGHRA, CDR2 YSYEKL. CDR3 residues: CASSQGAGGSGHTEAFF. CDR3 coding DNA: TGCGCCAGCAGCCAGGGGGCAGGGGGATCGGGGCACACTGAAGCTTTCTTT.

CDR3 protein: CASSLEGHTQYF. The CDR3 nucleotides are TGCGCCAGCAGCTTGGAAGGGCATACGCAGTATTTT. This rearrangement joins TRBV5-1 to TRBJ2-3; D is unresolved. Germline V gene lookup returns CDR1 SGHRS and CDR2 YFSETQ. CDR3 length: 12 amino acids. Trimming removed 0 bases at V and 7 bases at J, with 6 bases between.

The rearrangement joins TRBV5-1 to TRBJ1-1; 7 positions match TRBD1. V lost 4 bases and J lost 3; bases outside the gene matches: 12. CDR3 length: 16 residues. Germline V CDR1 and CDR2: SGHRS, YFSETQ. CDR3 nucleotide sequence: TGCGCCAGCAGCCGCATGGGGGGACAGAAGGACACTGAAGCTTTCTTT. Encoded protein: CASSRMGGQKDTEAFF.